Below, 7 T cell receptor beta chains from the same sample are listed, as sequenced in a study of siplizumab effects on memory and regulatory T cells. Profiled with immunoSEQ multiplex PCR; TCRdb holds only in-frame clones, not every one. The data show roughly 100,000 clones, with 93% seen just once and about 0.32% held by the top ten. The specimen was CD4+ T cells sorted from blood. The receptor set was obtained from a human donor in good health.

This sequence joins TRBV12-5 and TRBJ2-5; D possibly uses TRBD1 or TRBD2 (5 bases each). The V gene's germline CDR1 is LGHNT and CDR2 FRNRAP. The CDR3 spans 17 residues. The V end lost 3 bases, the J end lost 5 bases, and 22 bases lay between the germline ends. CDR3 amino acids: CASGLVEGSIVGETQYF. CDR3 coding DNA: TGTGCTAGTGGTTTAGTTGAGGGGTCTATTGTAGGGGAGACCCAGTACTTC.

This clone was seen only a few times. The rearrangement joins TRBV19 to TRBJ1-6, with D tentatively TRBD1 (6 bases). Germline CDR1 and CDR2: LNHDA and SQIVND (reference sequence). This CDR3 spans 12 amino acids. The germline V and J ends were trimmed by 9 bases and 9 bases, with 12 bases remaining between them. The DNA of the CDR3 is TGTGCCAGCAACAGGGTCCGTTCACCCCTCCACTTT. Translation gives CASNRVRSPLHF. The complete variable domain, with remaining parts taken from reference TRBV19 and TRBJ1-6, reads DGGITQSPKYLFRKEGQNVTLSCEQNLNHDAMYWYRQDPGQGLRLIYYSQIVNDFQKGDIAEGYSVSREKKESFPLTVTSAQKNPTAFYLCASNRVRSPLHFGNGTRLTVT.

V usage is TRBV6-1 and J usage is TRBJ2-7; D not certain. The germline V gene encodes CDR1 MNHNS and CDR2 SASEGT. Trimming pared 7 bases from V and 0 bases from J, leaving 7 bases between. This CDR3 has 12 amino acids. In DNA form, the CDR3 reads TGTGCCAGCAAAACGGCCTCCTACGAGCAGTACTTC. This translates into CASKTASYEQYF.

The chain couples TRBV18 to TRBJ1-6; D possibly corresponds to TRBD1 (6 bases). Germline assignment: CDR1 KGHSH and CDR2 LQKENI. Trimming stripped 10 bases from V and 5 bases from J, with 15 bases between. The CDR3 covers 14 residues. The CDR3 DNA sequence: TGTGCCACCAAGGGGGATCGCGATAATTCACCCCTCCACTTT. The encoded protein is CATKGDRDNSPLHF.

The chain couples TRBV5-1 to TRBJ2-5; TRBD2 matches at 14 bases. The junction had 9 bases not matched to a gene; V was cut back by 5 bases and J by 0 bases. Germline CDR1 and CDR2: SGHRS and YFSETQ. The CDR3 is 18 residues long. This CDR3 reads CASSPGLAGGRYQETQYF. The CDR3 nucleotides read TGCGCCAGCAGTCCAGGACTAGCGGGAGGCCGGTACCAAGAGACCCAGTACTTC.

The CDR3 DNA sequence: TGTGCCAGCAGTGTACTAGCGGGGGGGTCACTGAACACCGGGGAGCTGTTTTTT. This translates into CASSVLAGGSLNTGELFF. The gene calls are TRBV27 and TRBJ2-2; TRBD2 matches at 13 bases. The trim removed 5 bases at V and 1 base at J, leaving 7 bases unmatched. Germline CDR1 reads MNHEY; CDR2 reads SMNVEV (reference sequence). The CDR3 consists of 18 residues.

The V call is TRBV7-8, the J call TRBJ1-5, with a possible D match to TRBD1 (5 bases). The CDR3 sequence is 14 residues long. CDR1 SGHVS and CDR2 FQNEAQ come from the germline V gene. V was shortened by 1 base and J by 7 bases, with 11 bases between the two germline ends. The CDR3 DNA reads as TGTGCCAGCAGCTTAGTGGGGGGTAGCCAGCCCCAGCATTTT. Protein sequence: CASSLVGGSQPQHF.